The T cell receptor (beta chain) under discussion was sequenced for a study of blood T cell repertoires in COVID-19. The wider study: Samples representing acute and convalescent COVID-19 were sourced from the United States, Italy and Spain. T cells, B-cell-depleted T cells, or PBMCs provided the cDNA or gDNA that served as material.

In the original processing: The assay estimated nucleated cells by amplifying reference gene primers. This table comes from immunoSEQ multiplex PCR, and its TCRdb copy is limited to in-frame clones, with some not included. The DNA gave D and trimming, while V, J and clone size come from that table. The sample comprises roughly 170,000 clones, roughly nine tenths of which are singletons, and more than 20% rests with the top ten. Trimming removed 0 bases from V and 4 bases from J; junction bases left unmatched: 3. Per the germline V gene, CDR1 is SGDLS and CDR2 is YYNGEE. The CDR3 has 15 residues. The rearrangement links TRBV9 to TRBJ2-1, with 8 positions matching TRBD2. The specimen was peripheral blood. This receptor was identified in a man aged 70 or older with active or convalescent COVID-19. CDR3 coding DNA: TGTGCCAGCAGCGTAGATGTAGCGGGATACAATGAGCAGTTCTTC. As protein: CASSVDVAGYNEQFF.